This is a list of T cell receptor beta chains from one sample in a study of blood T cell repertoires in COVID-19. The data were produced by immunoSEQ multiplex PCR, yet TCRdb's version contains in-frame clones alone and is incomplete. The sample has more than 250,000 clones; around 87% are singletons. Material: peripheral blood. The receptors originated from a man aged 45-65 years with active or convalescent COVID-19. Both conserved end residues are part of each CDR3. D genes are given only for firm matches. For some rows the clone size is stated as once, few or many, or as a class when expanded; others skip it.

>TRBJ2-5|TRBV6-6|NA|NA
TGTGCCAGCGGAGATCGACTGCTCCTTCAAGAGACCCAGTACTTC
CASGDRLLLQETQYF
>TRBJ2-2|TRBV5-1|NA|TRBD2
TGCGCCAGCAGCTTGGAAGTCCTAGCGGGTTCCACCGGGGAGCTGTTTTTT
CASSLEVLAGSTGELFF
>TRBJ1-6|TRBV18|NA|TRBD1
TGTGCCAGCTCAACAGGGGAATCACCCCTCCACTTT
CASSTGESPLHF
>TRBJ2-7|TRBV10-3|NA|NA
TGTGCCACCTCGGGGGGCCTGATCTACGAGCAGTACTTC
CATSGGLIYEQYF
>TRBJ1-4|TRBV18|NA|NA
TGTGCCAGCTCACCGCCCGGGACACCTAATGAAAAACTGTTTTTT
CASSPPGTPNEKLFF
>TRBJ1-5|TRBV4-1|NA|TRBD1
TGCGCCAGCAGCCCAGGGACAGGAAGCAATCAGCCCCAGCATTTT
CASSPGTGSNQPQHF
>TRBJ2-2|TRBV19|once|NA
TGTGCCAGTAGTATTGAGGTCGGGGAGCTGTTTTTT
CASSIEVGELFF
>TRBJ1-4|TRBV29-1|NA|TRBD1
TGCAGCGCCCGGACAGGGAGGGGTGAAAAACTGTTTTTT
CSARTGRGEKLFF
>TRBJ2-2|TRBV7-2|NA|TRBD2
TGTGCCAGCAGGGCCTCTAGCGGGGGGCGTGTCGGGGAGCTGTTTTTT
CASRASSGGRVGELFF
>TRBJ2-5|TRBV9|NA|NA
TGTGCCAGCAGCGTAGCCCTCGGGGGCAGGGGGTTACAAGAGACCCAGTACTTC
CASSVALGGRGLQETQYF
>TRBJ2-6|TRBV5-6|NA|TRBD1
TGTGCCAGCAGCTTGTTGGGACAGCCTAGCTCTGGGGCCAACGTCCTGACTTTC
CASSLLGQPSSGANVLTF
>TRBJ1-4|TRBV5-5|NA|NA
TGTGCCAGCAGCGGCGGACAGACCGCAACTAATGAAAAACTGTTTTTT
CASSGGQTATNEKLFF
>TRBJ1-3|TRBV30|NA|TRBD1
TGTGCCTGGAGTGTACGTAGCCCCTGGGACAGGCGGACTGGAAACACCATATATTTT
CAWSVRSPWDRRTGNTIYF
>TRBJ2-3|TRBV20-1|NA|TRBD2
TGCAGTGCTAGTATATTACAGGGGTCCGGGACTAGCGGAGGCGCAGATACGCAGTATTTT
CSASILQGSGTSGGADTQYF
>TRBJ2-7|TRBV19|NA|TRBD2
TGTGCCAGTAGTAGGACTAGCGGGGGCGAGCAGTACTTC
CASSRTSGGEQYF
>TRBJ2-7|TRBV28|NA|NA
TGTGCCAGCAGTCTCGGCTACGAGCAGTACTTC
CASSLGYEQYF
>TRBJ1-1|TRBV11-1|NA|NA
TGTGCCAGCAGCTTCAGGGTGAACACTGAAGCTTTCTTT
CASSFRVNTEAFF
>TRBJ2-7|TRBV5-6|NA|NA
TGTGCCAGCAGCTTGGCTGGCTACAGGGACCAGCTCTACGAGCAGTACTTC
CASSLAGYRDQLYEQYF
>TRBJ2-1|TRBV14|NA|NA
TGTGCCAGCAGCCAAGAAGCTCTACTAGAGCAGTTCTTC
CASSQEALLEQFF
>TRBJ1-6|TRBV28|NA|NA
TGTGCCAGCAGTACTAGGACGTTCGAATATAATTCACCCCTCCACTTT
CASSTRTFEYNSPLHF
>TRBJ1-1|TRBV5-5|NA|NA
TGTGCCAGCAGCCCACGCGTCAACACTGAAGCTTTCTTT
CASSPRVNTEAFF
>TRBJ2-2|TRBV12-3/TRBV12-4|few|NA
TGTGCCAGCAGATCCGAGGTCGGGGAGCTGTTTTTT
CASRSEVGELFF
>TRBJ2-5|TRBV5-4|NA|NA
TGTGCCAGCAGCAGGGGGACGGCCCCTACGGAGACCCAGTACTTC
CASSRGTAPTETQYF
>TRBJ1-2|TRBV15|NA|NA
TGTGCCACCAGTCCAGGGTCGGACTATGGCTACACCTTC
CATSPGSDYGYTF
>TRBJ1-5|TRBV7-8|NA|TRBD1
TGTGCCAGCAGCTTAGCGCCCAGGGGGAAGGGCAATCAGCCCCAGCATTTT
CASSLAPRGKGNQPQHF
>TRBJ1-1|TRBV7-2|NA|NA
TGTGCCAGCAGCCCCGAATTAGTCACTGAAGCTTTCTTT
CASSPELVTEAFF
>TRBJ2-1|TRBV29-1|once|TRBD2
TGCAGCGTTCGAGGACTAGCGGGAGTGCGCAATGAGCAGTTCTTC
CSVRGLAGVRNEQFF
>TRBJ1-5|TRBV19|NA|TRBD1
TGTGCCAGTAGTTTCCGACAGGGTAATCAGCCCCAGCATTTT
CASSFRQGNQPQHF
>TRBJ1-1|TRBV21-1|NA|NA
TGTGCCACCCCCGCCGAGCGAAACACTGAAGCTTTCTTT
CATPAERNTEAFF
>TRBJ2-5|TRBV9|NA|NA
TGTGCCAGCAGCGTAGTGGAGGGGTGGCAAGAGACCCAGTACTTC
CASSVVEGWQETQYF
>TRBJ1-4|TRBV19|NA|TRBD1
TGTGCCAGTAGATTGGCAGGGGGTGAAAAACTGTTTTTT
CASRLAGGEKLFF
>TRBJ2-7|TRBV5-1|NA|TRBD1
TGCGCCAGCAGCTGGACCGGGACAGGAGACTACGAGCAGTACTTC
CASSWTGTGDYEQYF
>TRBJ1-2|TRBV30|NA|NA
TGTTCGGGTAGTATCGCTAACTATGGCTACACCTTC
CSGSIANYGYTF
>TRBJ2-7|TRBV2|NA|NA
TGTGCCAGCAGGGGGCAGGGACTGGAATACGAGCAGTACTTC
CASRGQGLEYEQYF
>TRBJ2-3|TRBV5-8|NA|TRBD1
TGTGCCGACAGGGGGACAGGGAACACAGATACGCAGTATTTT
CADRGTGNTDTQYF
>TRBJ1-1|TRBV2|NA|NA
TGTGCCAGCGTTATACAGAGCACGAACACTGAAGCTTTCTTT
CASVIQSTNTEAFF
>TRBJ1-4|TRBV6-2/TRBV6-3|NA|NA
TGTGCCAGCAGTGACCGAGGCGGGCGTGAAAAACTGTTTTTT
CASSDRGGREKLFF
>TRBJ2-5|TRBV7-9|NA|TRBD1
TGTGCCAGCAGTCGTAGACAGGGTTCCATGAAAGAGACCCAGTACTTC
CASSRRQGSMKETQYF
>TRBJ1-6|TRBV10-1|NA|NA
TGCGCCAGCAGTGAAGTTTACGGGGATAATTCACCCCTCCACTTT
CASSEVYGDNSPLHF
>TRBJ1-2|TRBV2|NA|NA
TGTGCCAGCAGTGAATTGGGGCAGAGTACTAACTATGGCTACACCTTC
CASSELGQSTNYGYTF
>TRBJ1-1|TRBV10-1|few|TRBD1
TGCGCCAGCAGTCCGGGACAGGGAATCGCTGAAGCTTTCTTT
CASSPGQGIAEAFF
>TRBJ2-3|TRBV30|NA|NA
TGTGCCTGGAGTGGAGTATCGGTCACAGATACGCAGTATTTT
CAWSGVSVTDTQYF
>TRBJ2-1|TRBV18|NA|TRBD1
TGTGCCAGCTCACAACTCCCCCCGGGACAGGGGGGGGCGGATGAGCAGTTCTTC
CASSQLPPGQGGADEQFF
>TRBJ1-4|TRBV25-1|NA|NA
TGTGCCAGCAATAGGGGTTACAACGATGAAAAACTGTTTTTT
CASNRGYNDEKLFF
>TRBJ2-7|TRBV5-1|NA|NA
TGCGCCAGCAGCATCAGGGGAAGCTCCTACGAGCAGTACTTC
CASSIRGSSYEQYF
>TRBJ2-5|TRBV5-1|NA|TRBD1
TGCGCCAGCAGCTTGGGACAGGGGCCACAAGAGACCCAGTACTTC
CASSLGQGPQETQYF
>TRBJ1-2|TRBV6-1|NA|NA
TGTGCCAGCAGTGAGCGAGGGCAGGACTATGGCTACACCTTC
CASSERGQDYGYTF
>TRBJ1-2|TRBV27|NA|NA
TGTGCCAGCATGTTCCAGACTCGACAGTTAGCTAACTATGGCTACACCTTC
CASMFQTRQLANYGYTF